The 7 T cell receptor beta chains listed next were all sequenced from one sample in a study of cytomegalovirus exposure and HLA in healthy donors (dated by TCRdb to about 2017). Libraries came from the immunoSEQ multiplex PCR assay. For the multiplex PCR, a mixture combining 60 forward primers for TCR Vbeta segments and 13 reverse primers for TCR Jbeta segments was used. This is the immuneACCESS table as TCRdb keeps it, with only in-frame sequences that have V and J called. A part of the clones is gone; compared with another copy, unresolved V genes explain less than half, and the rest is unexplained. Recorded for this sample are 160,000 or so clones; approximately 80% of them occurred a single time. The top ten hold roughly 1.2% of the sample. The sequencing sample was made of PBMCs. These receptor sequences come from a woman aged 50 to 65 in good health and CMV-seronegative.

The CDR3, as DNA: TGTGCCAGCTCACCACTCACCGCGGTCTCTGGAAACACCATATATTTT. Translated: CASSPLTAVSGNTIYF. V usage is TRBV18 and J usage is TRBJ1-3; the D is unclear. The CDR3 consists of 16 residues. Trimming took 1 base from V and 0 from J, leaving 10 bases between them. Germline lookup yields CDR1 KGHSH and CDR2 LQKENI.

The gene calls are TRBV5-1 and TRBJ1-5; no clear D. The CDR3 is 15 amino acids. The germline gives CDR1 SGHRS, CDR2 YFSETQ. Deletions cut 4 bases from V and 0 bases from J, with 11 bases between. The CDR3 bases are TGCGCCAGCAGCCCCGACAACCTTAGCAATCAGCCCCAGCATTTT. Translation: CASSPDNLSNQPQHF.

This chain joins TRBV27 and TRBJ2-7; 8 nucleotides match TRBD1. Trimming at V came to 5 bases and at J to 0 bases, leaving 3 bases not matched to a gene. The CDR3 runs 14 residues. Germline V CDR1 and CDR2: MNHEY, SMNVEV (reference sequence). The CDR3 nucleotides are TGTGCCAGCAGTGCCGGGACAGGCTCCTACGAGCAGTACTTC. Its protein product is CASSAGTGSYEQYF.

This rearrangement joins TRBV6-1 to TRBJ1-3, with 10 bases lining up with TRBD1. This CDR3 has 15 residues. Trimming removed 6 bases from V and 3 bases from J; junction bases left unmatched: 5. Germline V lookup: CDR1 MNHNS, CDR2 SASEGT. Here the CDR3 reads CASRVTGGVGNTIYF. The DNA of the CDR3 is TGTGCCAGCAGGGTGACAGGGGGCGTTGGAAACACCATATATTTT.

For the CDR3, the DNA is TGTGCCAGCAGGCTCGGGAGCGGGGCCAATAATTCACCCCTCCACTTT. Its protein product is CASRLGSGANNSPLHF. V is TRBV28 and J is TRBJ1-6, with D maybe TRBD1 (5 bases). Germline loops: CDR1 MDHEN, CDR2 SYDVKM. The CDR3 spans 16 residues. Trimming shortened V by 6 bases and J by 5 bases, and 17 bases separated the two germline ends.

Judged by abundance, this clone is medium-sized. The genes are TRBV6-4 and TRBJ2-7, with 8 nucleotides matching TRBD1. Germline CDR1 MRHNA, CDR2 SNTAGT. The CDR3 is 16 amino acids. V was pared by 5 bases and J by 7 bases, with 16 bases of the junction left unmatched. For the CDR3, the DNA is TGTGCCAGCAGTCTGACCCCAGGACAGGGTTTTGGTGAGCAGTACTTC. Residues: CASSLTPGQGFGEQYF.

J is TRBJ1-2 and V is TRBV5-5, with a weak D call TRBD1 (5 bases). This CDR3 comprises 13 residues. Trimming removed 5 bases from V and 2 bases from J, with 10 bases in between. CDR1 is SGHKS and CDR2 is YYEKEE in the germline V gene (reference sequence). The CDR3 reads CASRPTGNYGYTF. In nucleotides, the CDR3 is TGTGCCAGCAGACCCACAGGAAACTATGGCTACACCTTC.